This TCR beta chain was retrieved from a study of persistence of HIV-infected CD4 T cells. Study conclusions and caveats: CMV- and Gag-responding cells had lower TCRbeta richness than CD3/CD28-responding cells. Proviral oligoclonality tracked with TCR oligoclonality within the same sorted cells.

Of note for this clone: What it recognizes is unknown.

Sequencing used immunoSEQ version 4 in survey mode. Template was genomic DNA at 10 ng/uL, with up to roughly 1 ug used per sample. Assay: immunoSEQ multiplex PCR; the TCRdb copy retains only in-frame clones and omits some. The table records 40,000 to 45,000 clones, approximately 88% of them present only once. Nonspecific anti-CD3/anti-CD28 bead stimulation represents the broad CD4+ T cell repertoire. Responding CD4+ T cells were sorted by upregulation of both CD40 ligand and CD69. Anti-CD28/CD49d costimulation, CD40-blocking antibody and enfuvirtide were given to CD8-depleted PBMCs for under 20 hours. Germline V gene sequence: CDR1 MNHEY, CDR2 SVGAGI. Trimming left V 2 bases short and J 4 bases short, with 14 bases between. The CDR3 consists of 15 residues.

The chain employs TRBV6-5 and TRBJ1-2; weak D call: TRBD1 (6 bases). The source of this sequence is an adult man with HIV who was CMV-seropositive. The sequenced sample was CD4+ T cells sorted from PBMCs after approximately 19-hour stimulation, obtained from a patient who received antiretroviral therapy. The chain's CDR3 is CASSYSTGQVYGYTF. The CDR3 nucleotides are TGTGCCAGCAGTTACAGTACAGGGCAGGTCTATGGCTACACCTTC.